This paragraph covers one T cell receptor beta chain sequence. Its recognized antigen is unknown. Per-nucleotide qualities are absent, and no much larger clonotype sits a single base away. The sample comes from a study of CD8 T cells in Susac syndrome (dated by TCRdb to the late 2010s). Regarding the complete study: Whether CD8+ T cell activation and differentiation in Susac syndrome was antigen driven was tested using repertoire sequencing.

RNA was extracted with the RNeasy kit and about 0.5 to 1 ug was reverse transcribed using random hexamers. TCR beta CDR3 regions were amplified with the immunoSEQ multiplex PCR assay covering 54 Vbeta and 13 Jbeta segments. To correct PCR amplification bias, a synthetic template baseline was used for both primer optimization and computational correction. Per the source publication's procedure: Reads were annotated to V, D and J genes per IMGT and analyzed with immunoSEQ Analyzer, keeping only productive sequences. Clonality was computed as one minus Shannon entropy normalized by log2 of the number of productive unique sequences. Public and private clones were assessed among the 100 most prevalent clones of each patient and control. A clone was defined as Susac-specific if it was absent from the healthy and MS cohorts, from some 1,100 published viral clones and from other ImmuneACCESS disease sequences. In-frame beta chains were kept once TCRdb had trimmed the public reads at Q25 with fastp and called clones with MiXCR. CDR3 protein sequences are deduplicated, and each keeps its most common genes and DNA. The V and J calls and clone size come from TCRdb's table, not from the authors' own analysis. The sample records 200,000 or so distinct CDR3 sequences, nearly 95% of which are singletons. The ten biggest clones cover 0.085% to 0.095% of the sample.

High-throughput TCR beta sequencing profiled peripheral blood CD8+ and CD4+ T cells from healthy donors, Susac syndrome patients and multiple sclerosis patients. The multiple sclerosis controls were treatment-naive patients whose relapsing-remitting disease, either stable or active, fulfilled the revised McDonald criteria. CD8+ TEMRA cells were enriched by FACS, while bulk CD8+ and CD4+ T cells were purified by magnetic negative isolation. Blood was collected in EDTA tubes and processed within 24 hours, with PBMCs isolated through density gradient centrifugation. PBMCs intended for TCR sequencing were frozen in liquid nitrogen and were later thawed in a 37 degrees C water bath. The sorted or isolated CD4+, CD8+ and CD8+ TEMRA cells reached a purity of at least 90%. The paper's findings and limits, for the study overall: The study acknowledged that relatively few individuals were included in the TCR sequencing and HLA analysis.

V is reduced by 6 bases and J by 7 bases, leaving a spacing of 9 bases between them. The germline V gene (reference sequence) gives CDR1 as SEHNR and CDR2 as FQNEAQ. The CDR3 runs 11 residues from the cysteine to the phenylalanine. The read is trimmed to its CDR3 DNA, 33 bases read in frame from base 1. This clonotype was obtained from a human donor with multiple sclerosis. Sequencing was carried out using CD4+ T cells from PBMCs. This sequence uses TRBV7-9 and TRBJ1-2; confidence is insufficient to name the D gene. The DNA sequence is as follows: TGTGCCAGCAGGGACGGCAGTGGCTACACCTTC. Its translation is CASRDGSGYTF.